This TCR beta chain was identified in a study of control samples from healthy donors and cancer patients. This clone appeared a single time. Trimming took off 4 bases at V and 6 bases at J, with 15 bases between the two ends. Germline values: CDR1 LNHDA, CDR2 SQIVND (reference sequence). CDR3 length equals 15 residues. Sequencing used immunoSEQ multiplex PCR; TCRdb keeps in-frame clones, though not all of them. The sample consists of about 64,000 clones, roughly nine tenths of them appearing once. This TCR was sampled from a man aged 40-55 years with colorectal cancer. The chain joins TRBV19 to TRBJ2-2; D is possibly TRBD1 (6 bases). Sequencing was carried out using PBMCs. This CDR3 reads CASSKTQGPSGELFF. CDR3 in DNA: TGTGCCAGTAGTAAAACTCAGGGGCCGTCCGGGGAGCTGTTTTTT. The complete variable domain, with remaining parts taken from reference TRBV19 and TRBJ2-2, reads DGGITQSPKYLFRKEGQNVTLSCEQNLNHDAMYWYRQDPGQGLRLIYYSQIVNDFQKGDIAEGYSVSREKKESFPLTVTSAQKNPTAFYLCASSKTQGPSGELFFGEGSRLTVL.